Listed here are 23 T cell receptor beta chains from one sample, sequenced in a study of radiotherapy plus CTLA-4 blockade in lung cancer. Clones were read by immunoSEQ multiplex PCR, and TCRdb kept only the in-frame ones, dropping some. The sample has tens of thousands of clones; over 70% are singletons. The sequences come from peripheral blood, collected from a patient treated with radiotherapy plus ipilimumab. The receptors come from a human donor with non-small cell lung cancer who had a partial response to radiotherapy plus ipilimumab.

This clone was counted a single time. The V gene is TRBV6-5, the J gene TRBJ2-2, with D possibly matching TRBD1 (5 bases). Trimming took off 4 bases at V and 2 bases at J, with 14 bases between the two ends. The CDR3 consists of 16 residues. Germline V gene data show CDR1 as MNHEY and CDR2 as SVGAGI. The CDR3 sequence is CASSSGPLVNTGELFF. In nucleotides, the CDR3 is TGTGCCAGCAGTTCAGGGCCTCTCGTTAACACCGGGGAGCTGTTTTTT.

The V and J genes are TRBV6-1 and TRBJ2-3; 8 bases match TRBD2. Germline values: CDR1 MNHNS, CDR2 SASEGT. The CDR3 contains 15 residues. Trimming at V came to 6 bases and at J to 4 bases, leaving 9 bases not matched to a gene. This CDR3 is CASRRFQRGPDTQYF. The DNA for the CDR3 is TGTGCCAGCAGGCGGTTTCAGCGGGGGCCAGATACGCAGTATTTT.

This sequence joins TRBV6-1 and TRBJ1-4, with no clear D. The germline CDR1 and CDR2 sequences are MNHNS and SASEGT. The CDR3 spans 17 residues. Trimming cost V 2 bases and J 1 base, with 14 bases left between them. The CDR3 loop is CASSERRSWLTNEKLFF. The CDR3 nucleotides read TGTGCCAGCAGTGAACGCCGCTCCTGGCTAACTAATGAAAAACTGTTTTTT.

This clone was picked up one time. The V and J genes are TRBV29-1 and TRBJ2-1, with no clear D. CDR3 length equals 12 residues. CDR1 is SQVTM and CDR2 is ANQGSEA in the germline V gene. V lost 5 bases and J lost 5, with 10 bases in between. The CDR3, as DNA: TGCAGCGTTCCACAGTCCGACAATGAGCAGTTCTTC. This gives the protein CSVPQSDNEQFF.

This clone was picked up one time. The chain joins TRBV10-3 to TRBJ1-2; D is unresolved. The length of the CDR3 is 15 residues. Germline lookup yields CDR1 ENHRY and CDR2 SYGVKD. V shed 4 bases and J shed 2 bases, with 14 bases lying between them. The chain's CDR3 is CAISVAGPLNYGYTF. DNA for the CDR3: TGTGCCATCAGTGTGGCAGGTCCGCTAAACTATGGCTACACCTTC.

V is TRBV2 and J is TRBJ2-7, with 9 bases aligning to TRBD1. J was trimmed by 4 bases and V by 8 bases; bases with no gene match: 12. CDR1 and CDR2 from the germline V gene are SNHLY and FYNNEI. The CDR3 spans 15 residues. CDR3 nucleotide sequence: TGTGCCAGCGCCTTAAAACCGGGACAGGGATACGAGCAGTACTTC. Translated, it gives CASALKPGQGYEQYF.

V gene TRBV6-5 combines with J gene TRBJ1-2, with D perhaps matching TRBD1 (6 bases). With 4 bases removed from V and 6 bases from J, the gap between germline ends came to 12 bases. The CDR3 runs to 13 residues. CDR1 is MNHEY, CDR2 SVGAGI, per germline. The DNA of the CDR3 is TGTGCCAGCAGTTCCCTAGGGGGGGATGGCTACACCTTC. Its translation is CASSSLGGDGYTF.

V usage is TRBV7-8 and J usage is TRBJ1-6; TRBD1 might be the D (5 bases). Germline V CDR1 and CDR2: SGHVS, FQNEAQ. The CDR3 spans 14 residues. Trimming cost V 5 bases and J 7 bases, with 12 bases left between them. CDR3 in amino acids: CASSPGGLNSPLHF. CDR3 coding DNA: TGTGCCAGCAGCCCGGGGGGATTGAATTCACCCCTCCACTTT.

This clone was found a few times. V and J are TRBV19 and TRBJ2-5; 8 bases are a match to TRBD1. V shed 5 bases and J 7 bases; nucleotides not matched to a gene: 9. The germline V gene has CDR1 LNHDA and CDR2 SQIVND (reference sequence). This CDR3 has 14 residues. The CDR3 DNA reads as TGTGCCAGTAGTGGAACCCAGGGGGCTGGGACCCAGTACTTC. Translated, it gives CASSGTQGAGTQYF.

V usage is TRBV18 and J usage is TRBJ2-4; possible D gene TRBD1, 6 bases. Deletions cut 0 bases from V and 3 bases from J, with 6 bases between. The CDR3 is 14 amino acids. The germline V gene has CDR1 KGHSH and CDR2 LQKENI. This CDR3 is CASSPPDSKNIQYF. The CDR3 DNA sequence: TGTGCCAGCTCACCACCGGACAGCAAAAACATTCAGTACTTC. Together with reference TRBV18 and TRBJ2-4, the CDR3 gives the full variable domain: NAGVMQNPRHLVRRRGQEARLRCSPMKGHSHVYWYRQLPEEGLKFMVYLQKENIIDESGMPKERFSAEFPKEGPSILRIQQVVRGDSAAYFCASSPPDSKNIQYFGAGTRLSVL.

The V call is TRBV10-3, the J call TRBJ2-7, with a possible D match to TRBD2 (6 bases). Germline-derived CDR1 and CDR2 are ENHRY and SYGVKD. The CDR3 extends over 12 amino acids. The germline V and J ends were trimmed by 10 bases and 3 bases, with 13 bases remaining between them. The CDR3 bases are TGTGCCACCTGGGACTCATACTACGAGCAGTACTTC. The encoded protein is CATWDSYYEQYF.

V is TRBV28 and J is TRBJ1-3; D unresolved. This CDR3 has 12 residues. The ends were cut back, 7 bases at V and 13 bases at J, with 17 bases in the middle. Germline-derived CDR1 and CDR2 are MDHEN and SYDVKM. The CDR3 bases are TGTGCCAGCACCGACACGGATCGCCTAATATATTTT. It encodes CASTDTDRLIYF.

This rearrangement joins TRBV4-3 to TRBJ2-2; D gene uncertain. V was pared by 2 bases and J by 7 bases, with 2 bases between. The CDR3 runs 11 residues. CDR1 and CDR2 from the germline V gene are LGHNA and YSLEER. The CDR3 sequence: CASSQRGELFF. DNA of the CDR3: TGCGCCAGCAGCCAACGCGGGGAGCTGTTTTTT.

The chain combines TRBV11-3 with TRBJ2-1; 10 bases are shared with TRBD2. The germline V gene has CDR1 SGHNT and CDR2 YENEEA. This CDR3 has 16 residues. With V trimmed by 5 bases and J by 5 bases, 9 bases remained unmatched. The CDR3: CASSRPASGGDNEQFF. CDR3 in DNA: TGTGCCAGCAGCCGTCCGGCTAGCGGGGGTGACAATGAGCAGTTCTTC.

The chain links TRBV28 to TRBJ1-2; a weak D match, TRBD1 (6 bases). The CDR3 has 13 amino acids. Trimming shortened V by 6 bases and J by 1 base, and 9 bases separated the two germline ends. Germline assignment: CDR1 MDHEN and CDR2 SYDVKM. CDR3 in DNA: TGTGCCAGCAGAGGACAGTTTAACTATGGCTACACCTTC. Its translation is CASRGQFNYGYTF.

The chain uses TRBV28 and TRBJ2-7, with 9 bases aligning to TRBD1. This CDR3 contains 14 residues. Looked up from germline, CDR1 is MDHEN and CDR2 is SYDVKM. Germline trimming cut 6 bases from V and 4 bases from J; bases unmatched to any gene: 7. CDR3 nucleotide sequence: TGTGCCAGCAGCCCCGGGACAGGGTATTACGAGCAGTACTTC. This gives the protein CASSPGTGYYEQYF.

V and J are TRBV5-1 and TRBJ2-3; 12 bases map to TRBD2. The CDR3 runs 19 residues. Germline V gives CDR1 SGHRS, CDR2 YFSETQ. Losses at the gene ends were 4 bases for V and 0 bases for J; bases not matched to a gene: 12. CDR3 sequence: CASSRKPSGGALSTDTQYF. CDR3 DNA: TGCGCCAGCAGCCGTAAACCTAGCGGGGGGGCCTTAAGCACAGATACGCAGTATTTT.

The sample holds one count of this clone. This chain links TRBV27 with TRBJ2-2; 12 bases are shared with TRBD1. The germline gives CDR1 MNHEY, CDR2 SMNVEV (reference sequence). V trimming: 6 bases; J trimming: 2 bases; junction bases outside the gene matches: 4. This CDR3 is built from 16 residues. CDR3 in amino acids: CASSLGTGGNTGELFF. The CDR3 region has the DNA TGTGCCAGCAGCTTAGGGACAGGGGGCAACACCGGGGAGCTGTTTTTT.

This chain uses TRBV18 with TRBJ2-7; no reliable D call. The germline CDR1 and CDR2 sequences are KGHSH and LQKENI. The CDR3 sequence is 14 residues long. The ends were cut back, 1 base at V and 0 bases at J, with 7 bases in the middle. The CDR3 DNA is TGTGCCAGCTCACCACGGAGAAGCTCCTACGAGCAGTACTTC. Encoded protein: CASSPRRSSYEQYF.

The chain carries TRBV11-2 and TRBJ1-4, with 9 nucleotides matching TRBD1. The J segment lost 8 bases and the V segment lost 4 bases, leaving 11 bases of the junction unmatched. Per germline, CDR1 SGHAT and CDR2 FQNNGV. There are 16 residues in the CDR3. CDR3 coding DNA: TGTGCCAGCAGCTCAAATACCGGGACAGGGTGGGAAAAACTGTTTTTT. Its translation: CASSSNTGTGWEKLFF. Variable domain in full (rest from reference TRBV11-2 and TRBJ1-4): EAGVAQSPRYKIIEKRQSVAFWCNPISGHATLYWYQQILGQGPKLLIQFQNNGVVDDSQLPKDRFSAERLKGVDSTLKIQPAKLEDSAVYLCASSSNTGTGWEKLFFGSGTQLSVL.

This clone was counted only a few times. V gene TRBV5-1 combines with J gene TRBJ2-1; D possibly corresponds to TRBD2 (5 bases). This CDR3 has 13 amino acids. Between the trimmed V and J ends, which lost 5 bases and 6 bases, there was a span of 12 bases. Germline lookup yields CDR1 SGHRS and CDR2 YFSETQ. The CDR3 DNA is TGCGCCAGCAGTTCGGACGGGGTCAATGAGCAGTTCTTC. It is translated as CASSSDGVNEQFF. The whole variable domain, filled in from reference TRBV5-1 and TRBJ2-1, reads KAGVTQTPRYLIKTRGQQVTLSCSPISGHRSVSWYQQTPGQGLQFLFEYFSETQRNKGNFPGRFSGRQFSNSRSEMNVSTLELGDSALYLCASSSDGVNEQFFGPGTRLTVL.

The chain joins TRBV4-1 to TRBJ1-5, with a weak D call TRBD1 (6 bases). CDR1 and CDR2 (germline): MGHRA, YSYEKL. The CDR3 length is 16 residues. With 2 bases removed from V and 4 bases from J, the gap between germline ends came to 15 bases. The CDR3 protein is CASSQSPGASNQPQHF. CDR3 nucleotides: TGCGCCAGCAGCCAAAGTCCAGGGGCCTCAAATCAGCCCCAGCATTTT.

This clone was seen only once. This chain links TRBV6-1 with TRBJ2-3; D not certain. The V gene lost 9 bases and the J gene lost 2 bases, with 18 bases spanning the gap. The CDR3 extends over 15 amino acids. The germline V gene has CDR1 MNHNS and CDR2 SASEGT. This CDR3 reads CASGLTTPYTDTQYF. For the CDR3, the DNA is TGTGCCAGTGGATTAACTACCCCCTACACAGATACGCAGTATTTT.